The T cell receptor (delta chain) under discussion was sequenced for a study of delta chains in infants with herpesvirus infections (dated by TCRdb to 2021 to 2023). For the wider study: From birth, the study prospectively followed a Ugandan infant birth cohort to characterize gammadelta T cell responses to primary cytomegalovirus (CMV) infection. The study searched for a public fetal Vdelta1/Vgamma8 gammadelta TCR clonotype in infants who acquired CMV infection after birth. gammadelta TCRs were sequenced from PBMC obtained from approximately 19 CMV-infected infants (one congenitally infected) and 7 or 8 CMV-uninfected infants for whom sufficient sample was available. By approximate age, the infant blood samples fell into groups of 1.5, 4, 8 and 12 months. Belgian fetal and cord blood gammadelta TCR data that had been published previously were included solely for comparison and were not produced in this cohort.

In Kampala, Uganda, pregnant women receiving prenatal care were recruited and their infants were enrolled, and documentation of maternal HIV status was required. Families received weekly visits, and collection of infant clinical information, oral swabs and peripheral blood began at 6 weeks of age and continued every 4 months after that. Blood was collected in heparin tubes, and PBMC were isolated by Ficoll-Paque density gradient centrifugation and cryopreserved. A remark on this clone: Its binding antigen is unknown. It has no much larger one-base neighbor in the sample; base qualities were not kept.

The library was prepared using RT-PCR. To generate TCR cDNA, RNA from PBMC was reverse transcribed using SuperScript II together with primers specific for the gamma chain and the delta chain. After purification with AMPure XP beads, the cDNA was amplified and indexed with Illumina adapters using the Nextera XT Index Kit. Sequencing of the gammadelta TCR libraries was done on an Illumina MiSeq using a V2 300-cycle kit. The source study handled its data this way. Using MiXCR v2.1.12, CDR3 sequences were assembled, and reads were mapped onto D, J and V genes obtained from GenBank. VDJtools v1.2.1 was used to perform repertoire analyses of the CDR3 clonotypes. The public reads were reprocessed by TCRdb using CATT, and rows of matching DNA were later combined. TCRdb's processing, not the study's, gives the V and J calls here. Here the sample has approximately 1,200 delta-chain clones; around 30% occur a single time. Approximately 6.6% of the sample is in the top ten clones.

Paper-wide results and their limitations: The frequency of the public clonotype among Vdelta1 cells appeared to be inversely correlated with age at infection and fell quickly, apparently not lasting beyond roughly two months. Detection of the public clonotype was limited to the first time point after infection, and the public clonotype was not found in uninfected infants or in infants infected after 120 days. The authors noted a small sample size and no race- or environment-matched controls, since nearly all Ugandans acquire CMV before adulthood. The public clonotype might still be present below the detection limit in CMV-uninfected infants. Of approximately 19 CMV-infected infants, several carried the public Vdelta1 clonotype: the congenitally infected infant plus three who were infected postnatally before 120 days of age.

From V the trimming removes 1 base and from J it removes 8 bases, while the gene matches leave 20 bases of the junction unaccounted for. From its cysteine to its phenylalanine, the CDR3 spans 20 amino acids. Left in the record is the CDR3 DNA by itself, 60 bases read in frame from the first base. Via the germline V gene, CDR1 is TSWWSYY and CDR2 QGS. Recombination linked TRDV1 to TRDJ1; 12 bases in the middle match TRDD3. The TCR comes from a human donor who was a Ugandan infant, either HIV-exposed or HIV-unexposed (not recorded which). The material sequenced was peripheral blood, taken at time point 1 of longitudinal follow-up. CDR3 loop: CALGEPSNTGGYLLGIKLIF. The sequence in DNA is TGTGCTCTTGGGGAACCGTCAAATACTGGGGGATACTTGCTGGGTATCAAACTCATCTTT.